This T cell receptor beta chain derives from a study of blood T cell repertoires in COVID-19. Across the whole study: Samples of COVID-19 (acute and convalescent) were obtained from the United States, Italy and Spain. Nucleic acid was either cDNA or gDNA, and it came from T cells, B-cell-depleted T cells, or PBMCs.

This CDR3 region has 17 residues. Germline CDR1 is SNHLY and CDR2 is FYNNEI. With 6 bases clipped from V and 4 bases from J, the junction kept 14 bases outside the gene matches. Methods used by the authors: Amplifying reference gene primers gave estimates of nucleated cell counts. TCRdb keeps only in-frame clones here, not all; method: immunoSEQ multiplex PCR. That table furnishes V, J and clone size, whereas the DNA furnished D and trimming. This sample carries roughly 200,000 clones, 75% to 90% of them seen once, and the ten largest clones take 6.5% to 9%. The TCR was taken from a woman aged 60 to 75 with acute or convalescent COVID-19. The chain uses TRBV2 and TRBJ1-1, with 10 bases aligning to TRBD1. The source material was peripheral blood. DNA for the CDR3: TGTGCCAGCAGCCTGGGAGGGACAGGGGCGCCGGGCACTGAAGCTTTCTTT. This translates into CASSLGGTGAPGTEAFF.